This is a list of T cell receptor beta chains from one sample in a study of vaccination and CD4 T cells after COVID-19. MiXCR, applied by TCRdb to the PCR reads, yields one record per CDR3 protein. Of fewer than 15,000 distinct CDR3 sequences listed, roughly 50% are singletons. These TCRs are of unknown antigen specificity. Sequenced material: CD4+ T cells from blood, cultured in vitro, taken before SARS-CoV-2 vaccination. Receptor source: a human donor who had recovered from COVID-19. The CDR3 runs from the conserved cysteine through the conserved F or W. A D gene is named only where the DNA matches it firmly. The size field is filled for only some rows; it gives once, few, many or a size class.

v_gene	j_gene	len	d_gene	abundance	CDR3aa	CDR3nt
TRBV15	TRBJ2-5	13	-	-	CATSRDRLETQYF	TGTGCCACCAGCAGAGATCGGCTCGAGACCCAGTACTTC
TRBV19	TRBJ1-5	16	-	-	CASSTNWDNSNQPQHF	TGTGCCAGTAGTACGAACTGGGACAATAGCAATCAGCCCCAGCATTTT
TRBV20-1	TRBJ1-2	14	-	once	CSATPNPGAAGYTF	TGCAGTGCCACCCCCAACCCAGGAGCTGCTGGCTACACCTTC
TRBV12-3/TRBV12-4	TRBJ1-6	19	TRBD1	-	CASSLVLVQGAKSDSPLHF	TGTGCCAGCAGTTTAGTTCTGGTGCAGGGGGCGAAGTCGGATTCACCCCTCCACTTT
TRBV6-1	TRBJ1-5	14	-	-	CASERDNGGQPQHF	TGTGCCAGCGAGAGGGACAATGGCGGTCAGCCCCAGCATTTT
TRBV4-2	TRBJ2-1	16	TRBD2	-	CASSQDGTSGYNEQFF	TGTGCCAGCAGCCAAGACGGGACTAGCGGTTACAATGAGCAGTTCTTC
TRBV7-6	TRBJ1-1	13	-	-	CASTLQGNTEAFF	TGTGCCAGCACCTTACAGGGGAACACTGAAGCTTTCTTT
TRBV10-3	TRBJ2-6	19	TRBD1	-	CAISEGFRQGANGANVLTF	TGTGCCATCAGTGAGGGGTTTCGACAGGGGGCTAATGGGGCCAACGTCCTGACTTTC
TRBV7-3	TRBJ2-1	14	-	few	CASSLTSGGDEQFF	TGTGCCAGCAGCTTAACGTCAGGGGGGGATGAGCAGTTCTTC
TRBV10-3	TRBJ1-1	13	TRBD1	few	CATSYRGDTEAFF	TGTGCCACCTCATACAGGGGAGACACTGAAGCTTTCTTT
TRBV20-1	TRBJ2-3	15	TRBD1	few	CSAPRQGFSTDTQYF	TGCAGTGCTCCCCGACAGGGGTTTTCGACAGATACGCAGTATTTT
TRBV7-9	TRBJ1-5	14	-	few	CASSPDGGNQPQHF	TGTGCCAGCAGCCCGGATGGGGGGAATCAGCCCCAGCATTTT
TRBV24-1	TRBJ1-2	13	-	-	CATSEPTYYGYTF	TGTGCCACCAGTGAACCGACCTACTATGGCTACACCTTC
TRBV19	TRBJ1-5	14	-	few	CASSISWGNQPQHF	TGTGCCAGTAGTATTTCCTGGGGCAATCAGCCCCAGCATTTT
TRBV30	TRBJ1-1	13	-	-	CAWSVSRVTEAFF	TGTGCCTGGAGTGTATCGCGGGTCACTGAAGCTTTCTTT
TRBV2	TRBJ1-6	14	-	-	CASSQRGTNSPLHF	TGTGCCAGCAGTCAGAGGGGCACCAATTCACCCCTCCACTTT
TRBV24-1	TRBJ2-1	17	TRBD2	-	CATSDASGRTNYNEQFF	TGTGCCACCAGTGATGCTAGCGGGAGAACTAACTACAATGAGCAGTTCTTC
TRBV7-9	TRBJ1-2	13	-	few	CASSRISGHGYTF	TGTGCCAGCAGCCGAATTTCGGGCCATGGCTACACCTTC
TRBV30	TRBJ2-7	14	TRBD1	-	CAWKRWTGSYEQYF	TGTGCCTGGAAAAGGTGGACAGGGTCCTACGAGCAGTACTTC
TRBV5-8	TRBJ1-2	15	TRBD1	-	CASSQWIQGAQDYTF	TGTGCCAGCAGCCAGTGGATTCAGGGGGCCCAGGACTACACCTTC
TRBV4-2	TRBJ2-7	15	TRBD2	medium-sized	CASSQGLAGSYEQYF	TGTGCCAGCAGCCAAGGACTAGCGGGCTCCTACGAGCAGTACTTC
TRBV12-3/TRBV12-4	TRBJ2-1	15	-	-	CASSIQRLSSNEQFF	TGTGCCAGCAGCATACAGCGTCTGTCCTCCAATGAGCAGTTCTTC
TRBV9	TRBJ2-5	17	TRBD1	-	CASSDDTGGKGWETQYF	TGTGCCAGCAGCGACGATACAGGGGGCAAAGGTTGGGAGACCCAGTACTTC
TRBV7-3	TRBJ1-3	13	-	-	CASSLGSGNTIYF	TGTGCCAGCAGCTTGGGGTCTGGAAACACCATATATTTT
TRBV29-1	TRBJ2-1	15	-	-	CSVVGDYLPYNEQFF	TGCAGCGTTGTCGGTGACTACCTTCCATACAATGAGCAGTTCTTC
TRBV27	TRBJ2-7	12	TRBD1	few	CASGYRGREQYF	TGTGCCAGCGGATACAGGGGTCGCGAGCAGTACTTC
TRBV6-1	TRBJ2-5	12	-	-	CASSTHSETQYF	TGTGCCAGCAGCACACATTCAGAGACCCAGTACTTC
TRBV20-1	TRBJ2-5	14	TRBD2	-	CSAPPGTIKETQYF	TGCAGTGCCCCCCCCGGGACTATCAAAGAGACCCAGTACTTC
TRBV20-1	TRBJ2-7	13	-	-	CSARGGSSYEQYF	TGCAGTGCCAGGGGGGGAAGTTCCTACGAGCAGTACTTC
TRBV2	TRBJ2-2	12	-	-	CASSDDTGELFF	TGTGCCAGCAGTGACGACACCGGGGAGCTGTTTTTT
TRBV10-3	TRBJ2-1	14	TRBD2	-	CAISELAGVDEQFF	TGTGCCATCAGTGAGTTAGCGGGAGTCGATGAGCAGTTCTTC
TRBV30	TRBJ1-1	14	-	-	CAWSGQVMNTEAFF	TGTGCCTGGAGCGGCCAGGTTATGAACACTGAAGCTTTCTTT
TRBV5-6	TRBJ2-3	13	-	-	CASSLKGTDTQYF	TGTGCCAGCAGCTTGAAGGGCACAGATACGCAGTATTTT
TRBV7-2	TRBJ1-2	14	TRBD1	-	CASSLQGDVYGYTF	TGTGCCAGCAGCTTGCAGGGGGACGTCTATGGCTACACCTTC
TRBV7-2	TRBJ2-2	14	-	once	CASSPHRDTGELFF	TGTGCCAGCAGCCCCCATAGGGACACCGGGGAGCTGTTTTTT
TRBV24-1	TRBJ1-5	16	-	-	CATSDSQGHSNQPQHF	TGTGCCACCAGTGATTCCCAGGGGCATAGCAATCAGCCCCAGCATTTT
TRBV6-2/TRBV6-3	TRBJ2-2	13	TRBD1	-	CASRQGFTGELFF	TGTGCCAGCAGACAGGGGTTCACCGGGGAGCTGTTTTTT
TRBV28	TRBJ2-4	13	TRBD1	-	CASYGQGEYIQYF	TGTGCCAGCTACGGACAGGGTGAATACATTCAGTACTTC
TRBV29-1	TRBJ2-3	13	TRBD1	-	CSVGQGAPDTQYF	TGCAGCGTTGGGCAGGGGGCCCCAGATACGCAGTATTTT
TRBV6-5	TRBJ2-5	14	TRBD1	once	CASSSGTGQETQYF	TGTGCCAGCAGTTCCGGGACAGGACAAGAGACCCAGTACTTC
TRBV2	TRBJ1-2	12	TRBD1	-	CASSLNTGVYTF	TGTGCCAGCAGTTTAAATACAGGGGTCTACACCTTC
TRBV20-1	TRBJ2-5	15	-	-	CSARVWGWGQETQYF	TGCAGTGCTAGAGTGTGGGGGTGGGGGCAAGAGACCCAGTACTTC
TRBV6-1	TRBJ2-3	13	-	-	CASSEGGTDTQYF	TGTGCCAGCAGTGAAGGGGGCACAGATACGCAGTATTTT
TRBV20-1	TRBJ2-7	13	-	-	CSASKGVSYEQYF	TGCAGTGCTAGTAAGGGAGTCTCCTACGAGCAGTACTTC
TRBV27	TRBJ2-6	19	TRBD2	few	CASKRAGGPGRSGANVLTF	TGTGCCAGCAAGAGGGCGGGAGGGCCTGGTCGCTCTGGGGCCAACGTCCTGACTTTC
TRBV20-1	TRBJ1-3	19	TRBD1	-	CSAKRPGQTPPYSGNTIYF	TGCAGTGCTAAGAGACCGGGACAGACTCCTCCGTACTCTGGAAACACCATATATTTT
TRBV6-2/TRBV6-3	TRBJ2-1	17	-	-	CASSYSIRRDNYNEQFF	TGTGCCAGCAGTTACTCGATCCGGCGGGACAACTACAATGAGCAGTTCTTC
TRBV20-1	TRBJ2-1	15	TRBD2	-	CSATPVAGGYNEQFF	TGCAGTGCTACACCCGTAGCGGGAGGGTACAATGAGCAGTTCTTC
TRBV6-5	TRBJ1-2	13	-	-	CASSYKVNYGYTF	TGTGCCAGCAGTTACAAGGTGAACTATGGCTACACCTTC
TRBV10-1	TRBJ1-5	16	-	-	CASRRDSGGHNQPQHF	TGCGCCAGCAGGCGGGACTCCGGGGGGCACAATCAGCCCCAGCATTTT
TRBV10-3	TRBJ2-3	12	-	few	CATRASTDTQYF	TGTGCCACCAGGGCTAGCACAGATACGCAGTATTTT